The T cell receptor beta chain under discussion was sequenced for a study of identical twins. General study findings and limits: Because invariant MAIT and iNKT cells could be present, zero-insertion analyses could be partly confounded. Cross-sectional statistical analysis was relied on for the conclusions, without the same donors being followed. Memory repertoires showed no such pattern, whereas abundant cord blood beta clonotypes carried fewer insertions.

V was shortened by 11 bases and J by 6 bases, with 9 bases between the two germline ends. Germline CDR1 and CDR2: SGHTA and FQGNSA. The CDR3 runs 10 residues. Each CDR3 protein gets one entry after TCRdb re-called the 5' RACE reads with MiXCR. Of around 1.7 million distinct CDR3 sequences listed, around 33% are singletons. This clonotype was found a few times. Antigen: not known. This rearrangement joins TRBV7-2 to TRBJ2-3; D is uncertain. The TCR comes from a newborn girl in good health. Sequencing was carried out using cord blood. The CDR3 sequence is CARGGDTQYF. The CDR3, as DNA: TGTGCCCGAGGTGGGGATACGCAGTATTTT.